These 29 T cell receptor beta chains share one sample of origin, sequenced in a study of T cells in Graves' hyperthyroidism and ophthalmopathy. RNA transcripts provided the source from which TCR beta CDR3 regions were amplified. The HTBI set primed first-round TCR CDR3 RT-PCR. Each CDR3 protein gets one entry after TCRdb re-called the multiplex PCR reads with MiXCR. The sample yields about 840,000 distinct CDR3 sequences, roughly 37% seen once. Source material: blood. All receptors come from a man younger than 35 with Graves' hyperthyroidism.

V gene TRBV20-1 combines with J gene TRBJ2-2; D gene unclear. The V and J ends lost 0 bases and 4 bases respectively, with 9 bases between them. Germline V gene lookup returns CDR1 DFQATT and CDR2 SNEGSKA (reference sequence). The CDR3 sequence is 14 residues long. The CDR3 loop reads CSARDLRSTGELFF. The CDR3 DNA reads as TGCAGTGCTAGAGATCTCAGAAGCACCGGGGAGCTGTTTTTT.

This clonotype was seen only a few times. V usage is TRBV7-2 and J usage is TRBJ1-1, with a tentative D call TRBD1 (5 bases). The CDR3 covers 14 residues. Germline values: CDR1 SGHTA, CDR2 FQGNSA. With 1 base removed from V and 3 bases from J, the gap between germline ends came to 9 bases. The CDR3 spells CASSLGGDDTEAFF. The CDR3 DNA sequence: TGTGCCAGCAGCTTAGGGGGGGACGACACTGAAGCTTTCTTT. Full variable domain (outside the CDR3, taken from reference TRBV7-2 and TRBJ1-1): GAGVSQSPSNKVTEKGKDVELRCDPISGHTALYWYRQSLGQGLEFLIYFQGNSAPDKSGLPSDRFSAERTGGSVSTLTIQRTQQEDSAVYLCASSLGGDDTEAFFGQGTRLTVV.

This clonotype was found once. V gene TRBV7-9 combines with J gene TRBJ1-6; 7 bases fit TRBD1. The CDR3 has 17 amino acids. CDR1 and CDR2 (germline): SEHNR, FQNEAQ (reference sequence). Unmatched junction bases numbered 8, after V lost 1 base and J lost 5 bases. CDR3 nucleotides: TGTGCCAGCAGCTTAGGGCAGGGGACAGTTCATAATTCACCCCTCCACTTT. It is translated as CASSLGQGTVHNSPLHF. The whole variable domain, filled in from reference TRBV7-9 and TRBJ1-6, reads DTGVSQNPRHKITKRGQNVTFRCDPISEHNRLYWYRQTLGQGPEFLTYFQNEAQLEKSRLLSDRFSAERPKGSFSTLEIQRTEQGDSAMYLCASSLGQGTVHNSPLHFGNGTRLTVT.

Points on this clonotype: A much larger clone is a single base away; this may be a read error. The chain has TRBV7-9 and TRBJ1-2; D gene unclear. The CDR3 spans 14 residues. Germline CDR1 SEHNR, CDR2 FQNEAQ (reference sequence). In nucleotides, the CDR3 is TGTGCCATCAGCCCCCGGGCCTCCGACTATGGCTACACCTTC. Its protein is CAISPRASDYGYTF.

This clonotype came up a few times. The chain employs TRBV7-9 and TRBJ1-4, with a tentative D call TRBD1 (6 bases). Germline V gene sequence: CDR1 SEHNR, CDR2 FQNEAQ (reference sequence). CDR3 length: 16 amino acids. V was trimmed by 0 bases and J by 7 bases, leaving 15 bases between them. CDR3 in DNA: TGTGCCAGCAGCTTAGCGCGTCAGGGGCTTGGTGAAAAACTGTTTTTT. Translated, it gives CASSLARQGLGEKLFF.

This clonotype showed up many times. The V and J genes are TRBV4-1 and TRBJ1-1, with D unresolved. Germline-derived CDR1 and CDR2 are MGHRA and YSYEKL. V lost 4 bases and J lost 1, with 7 bases in between. This CDR3 spans 13 amino acids. The chain's CDR3 is CASSPSKNTEAFF. CDR3 coding DNA: TGCGCCAGCAGCCCTTCAAAGAACACTGAAGCTTTCTTT.

The V call is TRBV20-1, the J call TRBJ1-5; 10 nucleotides line up with TRBD1. CDR1 DFQATT and CDR2 SNEGSKA come from the germline V gene (reference sequence). V trimming: 3 bases; J trimming: 1 base; junction bases outside the gene matches: 6. This CDR3 has 16 amino acids. The CDR3 spells CSASRGTGASNQPQHF. For the CDR3, the DNA is TGCAGTGCTAGTCGTGGGACAGGGGCAAGCAATCAGCCCCAGCATTTT.

The sample holds many counts of this clonotype. V gene TRBV20-1 combines with J gene TRBJ1-1; a possible D gene is TRBD1 (5 bases). The V end was cut by 6 bases, the J end by 5 bases, with 16 bases between. There are 13 residues in the CDR3. Germline lookup yields CDR1 DFQATT and CDR2 SNEGSKA (reference sequence). The CDR3 bases are TGCAGTGCCGACAGTGCCCCAGGGACTGAAGCTTTCTTT. As protein: CSADSAPGTEAFF.

Comment on this clonotype: One end of the junction is discordant with germline, which a read error may explain. The genes are TRBV7-6 and TRBJ2-2; TRBD2 aligns across 7 bases. Germline CDR1 SGHVS, CDR2 FNYEAQ. This CDR3 is 16 amino acids long. The CDR3 DNA reads as TGCGCCAGCAGCCAAGATTGGACTAGTTGGACCGGGGAGCTGTTTTTT. Its translation is CASSQDWTSWTGELFF.

This clonotype was recorded only once. Since a much larger clone is just one base distant, this may be a read error. The CDR3 DNA is TGTGCCAGCAGCCCGAGTCCCCTGGAGAGTCAGCCCCAGCATTTT. Its translation is CASSPSPLESQPQHF. V gene TRBV12-3 or TRBV12-4 combines with J gene TRBJ1-5; D not resolved. V was clipped by 6 bases and J by 6 bases, with 18 bases between them. This CDR3 has 15 amino acids.

The sample holds a few counts of this clonotype. CDR3 coding DNA: TGTGCCAGCTCCCAGGGGAACAGTCCTAATTCACCCCTCCACTTT. Its protein is CASSQGNSPNSPLHF. J is TRBJ1-6 and V is TRBV6-5; possibly TRBD1 for D (6 bases). This CDR3 comprises 15 residues. Looked up from germline, CDR1 is MNHEY and CDR2 is SVGAGI. V gave up 8 bases and J gave up 6 bases, with 17 bases separating them.

The chain employs TRBV2 and TRBJ2-7, with TRBD2 identical over 13 bases. V gave up 6 bases and J gave up 5 bases; unmatched junction bases: 7. This CDR3 is built from 15 residues. Germline V lookup: CDR1 SNHLY, CDR2 FYNNEI. The CDR3 region has the DNA TGTGCCAGCAGATCGTGGACTAGCGGGAGTAACGAGCAGTACTTC. It encodes CASRSWTSGSNEQYF.

This clonotype was observed at least ten times. The rearrangement uses TRBV10-3 and TRBJ1-2, with TRBD1 as a possible D gene (5 bases). Germline values: CDR1 ENHRY, CDR2 SYGVKD. This CDR3 spans 15 amino acids. Trimming cost V 2 bases and J 1 base, with 11 bases left between them. The CDR3 here is CAISEGGRLNYGYTF. Here the CDR3 DNA reads TGTGCCATCAGTGAGGGGGGACGGCTTAACTATGGCTACACCTTC.

This clonotype was detected many times. This chain links TRBV10-3 with TRBJ1-6; D remains ambiguous. V was shortened by 5 bases and J by 5 bases, with 10 bases between the two germline ends. CDR1 is ENHRY, CDR2 SYGVKD, per germline. This CDR3 has 14 amino acids. CDR3 protein: CAISSQQNNSPLHF. The CDR3 DNA sequence: TGTGCCATCAGTAGTCAGCAAAATAATTCACCCCTCCACTTT.

V is TRBV20-1 and J is TRBJ1-2, with 9 bases identical to TRBD1. The CDR3 runs 14 residues. The junction had 9 bases not matched to a gene; V was cut back by 6 bases and J by 4 bases. Looked up from germline, CDR1 is DFQATT and CDR2 is SNEGSKA (reference sequence). CDR3 loop: CSAPTGGLSYGYTF. DNA for the CDR3: TGCAGTGCCCCCACAGGGGGCCTAAGCTATGGCTACACCTTC.

The sample holds many counts of this clonotype. The chain has TRBV15 and TRBJ1-4, with D possibly matching TRBD1 (5 bases). V dropped 1 base and J dropped 7 bases, with 13 bases sitting between them. This CDR3 region has 15 residues. Germline CDR1 reads LNHNV; CDR2 reads YYDKDF (reference sequence). This chain's CDR3 is CATSRVRHGGEKLFF. The CDR3 DNA reads as TGTGCCACCAGCAGAGTCCGCCACGGGGGTGAAAAACTGTTTTTT.

This clonotype was recorded many times. The V call is TRBV5-1, the J call TRBJ1-5; D is unresolved. V shed 0 bases and J shed 9 bases, with 19 bases lying between them. CDR1 and CDR2 from the germline V gene are SGHRS and YFSETQ. This CDR3 spans 16 amino acids. The CDR3, as DNA: TGCGCCAGCAGCTTGGGTCAGGTAGGGCCGAGCATGCCCCAGCATTTT. It yields the protein CASSLGQVGPSMPQHF. The full variable domain, rest sourced from reference TRBV5-1 and TRBJ1-5, is KAGVTQTPRYLIKTRGQQVTLSCSPISGHRSVSWYQQTPGQGLQFLFEYFSETQRNKGNFPGRFSGRQFSNSRSEMNVSTLELGDSALYLCASSLGQVGPSMPQHFGDGTRLSIL.

This rearrangement joins TRBV6-5 to TRBJ2-7, with 7 nucleotides matching TRBD1. The CDR3 runs to 12 residues. Germline V lookup: CDR1 MNHEY, CDR2 SVGAGI. J was trimmed by 5 bases and V by 8 bases; bases with no gene match: 6. Here the CDR3 reads CASGAGGHEQYF. In nucleotides, the CDR3 is TGTGCCAGCGGGGCAGGGGGACACGAGCAGTACTTC.

This clonotype was recorded many times. This chain joins TRBV10-3 and TRBJ2-6, with 7 bases aligning to TRBD2. Losses at the gene ends were 7 bases for V and 2 bases for J; bases not matched to a gene: 8. Germline CDR1 ENHRY, CDR2 SYGVKD. The CDR3 totals 16 residues. The CDR3 reads CAITRDGGTGANVLTF. The CDR3 DNA reads TGTGCCATCACCAGGGACGGGGGGACTGGGGCCAACGTCCTGACTTTC.

This clonotype appeared a few times. The chain couples TRBV7-9 to TRBJ2-7; D is unresolved. Trimming left V 2 bases short and J 3 bases short, with 5 bases between. This CDR3 contains 12 residues. Germline assignment: CDR1 SEHNR and CDR2 FQNEAQ (reference sequence). The CDR3 loop reads CASSLKFYEQYF. CDR3 DNA sequence: TGTGCCAGCAGCTTAAAGTTCTACGAGCAGTACTTC.

This chain connects TRBV5-6 to TRBJ1-2; tentatively, D is TRBD1 (5 bases). The CDR3 covers 11 residues. Per the germline V gene, CDR1 is SGHDT and CDR2 is YYEEEE. The CDR3 loop reads CDQGGGYGYTF. DNA of the CDR3: TGTGACCAGGGTGGGGGCTATGGCTACACCTTC.

This clonotype was found many times. The gene calls are TRBV29-1 and TRBJ1-1; D is uncertain. V lost 2 bases and J 0 bases, leaving 10 bases between the germline ends. Looked up from germline, CDR1 is SQVTM and CDR2 is ANQGSEA. This CDR3 region has 14 residues. CDR3 DNA sequence: TGCAGCGTTGAAACGGGCTCTGTGAACACTGAAGCTTTCTTT. This encodes CSVETGSVNTEAFF.

The chain links TRBV5-1 to TRBJ2-5; a weak D match, TRBD2 (5 bases). Germline values: CDR1 SGHRS, CDR2 YFSETQ. This CDR3 has 14 amino acids. The V end was cut by 3 bases, the J end by 2 bases, with 11 bases between. CDR3 in DNA: TGCGCCAGCAGCTACCGGACTCCTCAAGAGACCCAGTACTTC. Amino acid sequence: CASSYRTPQETQYF.

The CDR3 loop reads CASSQVHAGKPEAFF. The CDR3 DNA reads TGCGCCAGCAGCCAAGTTCATGCGGGAAAGCCTGAAGCTTTCTTT. The chain uses TRBV4-1 and TRBJ1-1, with unresolved D. From germline, CDR1 is MGHRA and CDR2 YSYEKL. Trimming removed 1 base from V and 6 bases from J, with 15 bases in between. The CDR3 runs to 15 residues.

This rearrangement joins TRBV7-9 to TRBJ2-7; 13 bases align to TRBD2. The CDR3 length is 16 residues. Germline values: CDR1 SEHNR, CDR2 FQNEAQ (reference sequence). With V trimmed by 5 bases and J by 2 bases, 6 bases remained unmatched. In DNA form, the CDR3 reads TGTGCCAGCAGCCCCGGACTAGCGGGAGCCCCCTACGAGCAGTACTTC. Its translation is CASSPGLAGAPYEQYF.

Regarding this clonotype: A much larger clone differs by one base, so this may be a read error. The chain joins TRBV20-1 to TRBJ1-5; no definite D call. The CDR3 spans 13 residues. Germline-derived CDR1 and CDR2 are DFQATT and SNEGSKA (reference sequence). V dropped 1 base and J dropped 9 bases, with 13 bases sitting between them. CDR3 sequence (DNA): TGCAGTGCTAGAGTCTCGGGCACCGGGCCCCAGCATTTT. It codes for CSARVSGTGPQHF.

This sequence joins TRBV10-3 and TRBJ2-5; D tentatively fits TRBD1 or TRBD2 (5 bases each). Trimming removed 0 bases at V and 4 bases at J, with 9 bases between. CDR3 length: 14 residues. Germline CDR1 is ENHRY and CDR2 is SYGVKD. Here the CDR3 reads CAISESDGTETQYF. The CDR3 bases are TGTGCCATCAGTGAGTCTGACGGGACAGAGACCCAGTACTTC.

The chain combines TRBV19 with TRBJ2-5; D may be TRBD2 (6 bases). The CDR3 contains 13 residues. With 10 bases removed from V and 6 bases from J, the gap between germline ends came to 18 bases. Looked up from germline, CDR1 is LNHDA and CDR2 is SQIVND (reference sequence). This chain's CDR3 is CATENGGRQTQYF. The CDR3 region has the DNA TGTGCCACTGAAAACGGAGGGCGGCAGACCCAGTACTTC.

This clonotype was recorded a few times. This chain joins TRBV6-5 and TRBJ2-7; 7 bases fit TRBD2. V lost 4 bases to trimming and J lost 0 bases; unmatched junction nucleotides: 3. The V gene's germline CDR1 is MNHEY and CDR2 SVGAGI. This CDR3 comprises 14 residues. In DNA form, the CDR3 reads TGTGCCAGCAGTTCCGGACTAGACTCCTACGAGCAGTACTTC. Its protein is CASSSGLDSYEQYF.